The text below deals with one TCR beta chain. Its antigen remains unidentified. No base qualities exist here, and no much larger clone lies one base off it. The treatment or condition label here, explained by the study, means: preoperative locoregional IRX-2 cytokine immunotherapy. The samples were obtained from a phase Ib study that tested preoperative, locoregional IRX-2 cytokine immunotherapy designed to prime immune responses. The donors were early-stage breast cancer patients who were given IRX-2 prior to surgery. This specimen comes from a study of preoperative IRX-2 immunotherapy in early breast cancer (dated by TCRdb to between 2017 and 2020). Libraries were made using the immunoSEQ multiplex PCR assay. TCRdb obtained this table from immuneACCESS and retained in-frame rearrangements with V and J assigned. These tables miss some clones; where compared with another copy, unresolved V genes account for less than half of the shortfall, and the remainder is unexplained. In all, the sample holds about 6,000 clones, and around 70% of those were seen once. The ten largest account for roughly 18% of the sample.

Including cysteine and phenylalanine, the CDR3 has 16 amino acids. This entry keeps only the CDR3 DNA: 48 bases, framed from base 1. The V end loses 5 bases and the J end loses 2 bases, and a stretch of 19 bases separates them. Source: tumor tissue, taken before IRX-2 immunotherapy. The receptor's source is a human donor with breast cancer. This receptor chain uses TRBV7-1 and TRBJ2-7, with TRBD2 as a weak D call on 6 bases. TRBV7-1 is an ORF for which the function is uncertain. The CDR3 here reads CASSPPRGVATYEQYF. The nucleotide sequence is TGTGCCAGCAGCCCACCCCGCGGGGTTGCCACCTACGAGCAGTACTTC.